This TCR beta chain was recorded in a study of shared clonotypes between healthy human individuals. Study results and limitations: Clonotypes that were shared across a handful of donors made up roughly 5% of naive CD4 clonotypes.

Notes on this clone: Its antigen is unidentified.

Only in-frame clones appear in the TCRdb table, and some are missing; sequencing was by immunoSEQ multiplex PCR. The sample holds millions of clones, 85% to 95% seen once. V gave up 3 bases and J gave up 3 bases; unmatched junction bases: 4. Germline V gene lookup returns CDR1 SGHRS and CDR2 YFSETQ. This CDR3 has 15 residues. This TCR came from a man in his late teens or twenties in good health. This chain connects TRBV5-1 to TRBJ2-1, with TRBD2 matching over 9 bases. The sequenced sample consisted of naive CD4+ T cells sorted from blood. Subset denoted: CD45RA+ positively selected. The chain's CDR3 is CASSYPSGVYNEQFF. Here the CDR3 DNA reads TGCGCCAGCAGCTATCCTAGCGGGGTCTACAATGAGCAGTTCTTC. The full variable domain, in which reference TRBV5-1 and TRBJ2-1 provide the parts outside the CDR3, is KAGVTQTPRYLIKTRGQQVTLSCSPISGHRSVSWYQQTPGQGLQFLFEYFSETQRNKGNFPGRFSGRQFSNSRSEMNVSTLELGDSALYLCASSYPSGVYNEQFFGPGTRLTVL.